This is a list of T cell receptor beta chains from one sample in a study of T cells after posttransplantation cyclophosphamide. The data were produced by immunoSEQ multiplex PCR, yet TCRdb's version contains in-frame clones alone and is incomplete. The table shows around 13,000 clones, with around four fifths occurring only once. The sequenced sample was memory CD4+ T cells sorted from PBMCs. These receptors were collected from a man between 45 and 60 years old in good health, CMV-negative, and a related stem cell transplant donor. The CDR3 runs from the conserved cysteine through the conserved F or W. Each record gives: D gene, J gene, clone size, CDR3 length, V gene, CDR3 protein, CDR3 DNA. D genes are given only for firm matches. For some rows the clone size is stated as once, few or many, or as a class when expanded; others skip it.

TRBD1	TRBJ2-5	few	15	TRBV19	CASSPRTGWMETQYF	TGTGCCAGTAGTCCACGGACAGGGTGGATGGAGACCCAGTACTTC
TRBD1	TRBJ1-1	few	14	TRBV7-9	CASSSGTGWTEAFF	TGTGCCAGCAGCTCCGGGACAGGATGGACTGAAGCTTTCTTT
.	TRBJ2-3	.	14	TRBV5-6	CASSLDQKTDTQYF	TGTGCCAGCAGCTTGGATCAGAAAACAGATACGCAGTATTTT
.	TRBJ1-1	.	13	TRBV18	CASSPQGYPEAFF	TGTGCCAGCTCACCGCAGGGTTATCCTGAAGCTTTCTTT
TRBD2	TRBJ2-1	once	15	TRBV4-1	CASSQLAGAYNEQFF	TGCGCCAGCAGCCAACTAGCGGGGGCCTACAATGAGCAGTTCTTC
.	TRBJ2-1	.	16	TRBV18	CASSPRVTTYGDEQFF	TGTGCCAGCTCACCCAGGGTAACGACATATGGCGATGAGCAGTTCTTC
.	TRBJ1-5	.	13	TRBV30	CAWADSYNQPQHF	TGTGCCTGGGCGGACAGCTACAATCAGCCCCAGCATTTT
.	TRBJ2-5	few	12	TRBV29-1	CSGSVGAETQYF	TGCAGCGGGAGCGTAGGAGCCGAGACCCAGTACTTC
TRBD1	TRBJ2-7	.	15	TRBV7-2	CASSFTGTGSYEQYF	TGTGCCAGCAGCTTCACGGGGACAGGTTCGTACGAGCAGTACTTC
TRBD2	TRBJ2-3	.	17	TRBV13	CASSLVIAREASDTQYF	TGTGCCAGCAGCTTAGTAATTGCGCGGGAGGCTTCAGATACGCAGTATTTT
.	TRBJ1-1	once	17	TRBV7-9	CASSPPRRGGMNTEAFF	TGTGCCAGCAGCCCCCCTCGAAGGGGGGGAATGAACACTGAAGCTTTCTTT
TRBD2	TRBJ2-1	.	15	TRBV7-9	CASSASKGRENEQFF	TGTGCCAGCAGCGCTTCAAAGGGGAGGGAGAATGAGCAGTTCTTC
.	TRBJ2-5	.	14	TRBV19	CASSISLAQETQYF	TGTGCCAGTAGTATCTCGCTAGCGCAAGAGACCCAGTACTTC
.	TRBJ2-7	.	15	TRBV15	CATSRDRGSSYEQYF	TGTGCCACCAGCAGAGATCGGGGGAGCTCCTACGAGCAGTACTTC
.	TRBJ1-1	.	10	TRBV10-1	CGRRNTEAFF	TGCGGGAGGAGGAACACTGAAGCTTTCTTT
TRBD2	TRBJ2-3	.	16	TRBV7-2	CASSLAPGLAEIEQYF	TGTGCCAGCAGCTTAGCACCGGGACTAGCGGAGATCGAGCAGTATTTT
TRBD1	TRBJ2-1	.	21	TRBV29-1	CSVEGESGGSGKLSSYNEQFF	TGCAGCGTTGAAGGGGAATCAGGGGGCAGCGGCAAGCTTAGCTCCTACAATGAGCAGTTCTTC
TRBD1	TRBJ1-1	few	14	TRBV6-6	CASSYDRANTEAFF	TGTGCCAGCAGTTACGACAGGGCGAACACTGAAGCTTTCTTT
.	TRBJ1-2	.	13	TRBV5-1	CASSPGGGDGYTF	TGCGCCAGCAGCCCCGGGGGGGGAGATGGCTACACCTTC
.	TRBJ1-2	.	11	TRBV20-1	CSANRAYGYTF	TGCAGTGCTAACAGGGCCTATGGCTACACCTTC
.	TRBJ1-1	.	15	TRBV6-5	CASRSGGDYVSEAFF	TGTGCCAGCAGGTCGGGGGGTGATTACGTTTCTGAAGCTTTCTTT
TRBD1	TRBJ2-7	.	13	TRBV27	CASSRRQGGEQYF	TGTGCCAGCAGCCGGAGACAGGGCGGCGAGCAGTACTTC
.	TRBJ2-7	.	16	TRBV7-6	CASSLSKFSRDYEQYF	TGTGCCAGCAGCTTATCGAAATTTAGCAGAGACTACGAGCAGTACTTC
TRBD1	TRBJ2-7	.	15	TRBV5-6	CASSLKTGGLYEQYF	TGTGCCAGCAGCTTGAAGACAGGGGGACTTTACGAGCAGTACTTC
TRBD2	TRBJ2-5	.	13	TRBV2	CASSAGLAETQYF	TGTGCCAGCAGCGCAGGACTAGCCGAGACCCAGTACTTC
TRBD2	TRBJ2-3	.	15	TRBV11-2	CASSFTSGGRDTQYF	TGTGCCAGCAGCTTTACTAGCGGGGGTAGGGATACGCAGTATTTT
TRBD1	TRBJ1-2	.	14	TRBV29-1	CSVAPGTGPYGYTF	TGCAGCGTTGCCCCCGGGACAGGGCCCTATGGCTACACCTTC